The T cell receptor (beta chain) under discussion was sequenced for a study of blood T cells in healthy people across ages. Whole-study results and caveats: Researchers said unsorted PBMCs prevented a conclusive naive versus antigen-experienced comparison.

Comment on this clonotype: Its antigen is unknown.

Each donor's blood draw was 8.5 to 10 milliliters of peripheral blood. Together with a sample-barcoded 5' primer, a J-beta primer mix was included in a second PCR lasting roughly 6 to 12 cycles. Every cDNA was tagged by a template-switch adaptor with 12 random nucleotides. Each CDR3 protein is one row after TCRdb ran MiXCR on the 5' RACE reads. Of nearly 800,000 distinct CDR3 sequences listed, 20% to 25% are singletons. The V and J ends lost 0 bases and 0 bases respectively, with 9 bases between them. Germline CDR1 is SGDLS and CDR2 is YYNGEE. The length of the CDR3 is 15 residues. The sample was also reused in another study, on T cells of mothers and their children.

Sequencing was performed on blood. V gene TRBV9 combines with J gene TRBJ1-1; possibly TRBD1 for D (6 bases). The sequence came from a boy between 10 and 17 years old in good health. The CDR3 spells CASSVAGQMNTEAFF. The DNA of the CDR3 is TGTGCCAGCAGCGTAGCTGGACAGATGAACACTGAAGCTTTCTTT.